A selection of T cell receptor beta chains follows, all from one sample in a study of T cell responses to AZD1222 COVID-19 vaccine. The method was immunoSEQ multiplex PCR; TCRdb's version includes in-frame clones alone and lacks a portion of them. Among approximately 200,000 clones listed, 90% to 95% were seen once. Sequences were derived from peripheral blood, sampled on day 0 of AZD1222 vaccination. Source of these receptors: an adult in good health. Both conserved end residues are part of each CDR3. A D gene is named only where the DNA matches it firmly. Clone size is stated in some rows and not others, as once, few, many or a class when expanded.

d_call	clone_size	v_call	j_call	cdr3_nt	cdr3_aa
TRBD1	.	TRBV9	TRBJ2-2	TGTGCCAGCAGCGCCGGGACAGGGCCCACCGGGGAGCTGTTTTTT	CASSAGTGPTGELFF
TRBD2	.	TRBV2	TRBJ2-1	TGTGCCAGCAGTGAGGGGGGGCTAGCGGGAGTGAAGAATGAGCAGTTCTTC	CASSEGGLAGVKNEQFF
.	once	TRBV18	TRBJ1-3	TGTGCCAGCTCACCGACAGGTCTTGGAAACACCATATATTTT	CASSPTGLGNTIYF
.	.	TRBV24-1	TRBJ2-2	TGTGCCACCAGTGAACCGGGACGGAACACCGGGGAGCTGTTTTTT	CATSEPGRNTGELFF
.	.	TRBV29-1	TRBJ1-5	TGCAGCGTTGGCACGCCGCCAACGGGTCAGCCCCAGCATTTT	CSVGTPPTGQPQHF
.	.	TRBV5-5	TRBJ1-3	TGTGCCAGCAGCTTGGTTGGCACTGGAAACACCATATATTTT	CASSLVGTGNTIYF
.	.	TRBV7-3	TRBJ1-2	TGTGCCAGCAGCTTAACAACAGCAAGGGACGGCTACACCTTC	CASSLTTARDGYTF
.	.	TRBV12-3/TRBV12-4	TRBJ2-7	TGTGCCAGCAGTTTTAAGGGACGCGAGCAGTACTTC	CASSFKGREQYF
.	.	TRBV6-5	TRBJ2-5	TGTGCCAGCAGCCGGCTACTCGGTGCCTACGAGACCCAGTACTTC	CASSRLLGAYETQYF
TRBD1	.	TRBV27	TRBJ2-3	TGTGCCAGCAGTTTTTTTTCAGGGGGAGATACGCAGTATTTT	CASSFFSGGDTQYF
.	.	TRBV27	TRBJ1-1	TGTGCCAGCAGTTTATCTCCGCGAGGGGTTTTAGCCACTGAAGCTTTCTTT	CASSLSPRGVLATEAFF
.	.	TRBV6-1	TRBJ1-1	TGTGCCAGCAGTGACGCCGTCGGGAGCACTGAAGCTTTCTTT	CASSDAVGSTEAFF
TRBD2	.	TRBV19	TRBJ2-3	TGTGCCAGTAGTGTCCTGACCCCACTTGCTAGCGGAGGGGATACGCAGTATTTT	CASSVLTPLASGGDTQYF
TRBD2	.	TRBV19	TRBJ2-6	TGTGCCAGTAGTTGGACTAGCGGGCGTACCTCTGGGGCCAACGTCCTGACTTTC	CASSWTSGRTSGANVLTF
TRBD1	.	TRBV7-2	TRBJ2-7	TGTGCCAGCAGCTGGGGACAGACCGAGCAGTACTTC	CASSWGQTEQYF
.	.	TRBV6-6	TRBJ2-1	TGTGCCAGCAGTTACGTAGGTCGGGCCCCCTACAATGAGCAGTTCTTC	CASSYVGRAPYNEQFF
.	.	TRBV5-6	TRBJ1-4	TGTGCCAGCAGCTTCTCCGGGCCTAAACGTGAAAAACTGTTTTTT	CASSFSGPKREKLFF
TRBD1	.	TRBV2	TRBJ2-7	TGTGCCAGTACAGGGGATGTTTACGAGCAGTACTTC	CASTGDVYEQYF
.	.	TRBV11-3	TRBJ2-2	TGTGCCAGCAGCTCCCGTAGCACCGGGGAGCTGTTTTTT	CASSSRSTGELFF
.	.	TRBV6-1	TRBJ2-1	TGTGCCAGCAGTGAAGACAGCGATCTTGTCTACAATGAGCAGTTCTTC	CASSEDSDLVYNEQFF
TRBD1	.	TRBV28	TRBJ1-3	TGTGCCACCTGGCCGACAGGGCGTACTGGAAACACCATATATTTT	CATWPTGRTGNTIYF
.	.	TRBV19	TRBJ2-1	TGTGCCAGTAGTATTGGGGGTTCCTACAATGAGCAGTTCTTC	CASSIGGSYNEQFF
.	once	TRBV5-1	TRBJ2-7	TGCGCCAGCAGCTCGACCGGCGGGGAGCAGTACTTC	CASSSTGGEQYF